This T cell receptor beta chain was obtained from a study of blood T cell repertoires in COVID-19. For the study at large: The United States, Italy and Spain were the sources of the acute and convalescent COVID-19 samples. Sources were T cells, B-cell-depleted T cells, or PBMCs; the material itself was cDNA or gDNA.

Under the authors' procedure: Estimates of nucleated cell counts were drawn from the amplification of reference gene primers. The repertoire was sequenced with immunoSEQ multiplex PCR; TCRdb's copy has only in-frame clones and lacks some. The DNA gave D and trimming, while V, J and clone size come from that table. The sample has 110,000 to 150,000 clones; 65% to 90% are singletons. V shed 4 bases and J shed 7 bases, with 7 bases lying between them. Germline CDR1 reads MNHEY; CDR2 reads SVGEGT. CDR3 length: 12 residues. This chain joins TRBV6-2 or TRBV6-3 and TRBJ1-4; D call uncertain. The sequence derives from a man aged 55 to 70 with active or convalescent COVID-19. Sequencing was performed on peripheral blood. The CDR3 is CASSSPGEKLFF. CDR3 coding DNA: TGTGCCAGCAGTTCCCCGGGTGAAAAACTGTTTTTT.